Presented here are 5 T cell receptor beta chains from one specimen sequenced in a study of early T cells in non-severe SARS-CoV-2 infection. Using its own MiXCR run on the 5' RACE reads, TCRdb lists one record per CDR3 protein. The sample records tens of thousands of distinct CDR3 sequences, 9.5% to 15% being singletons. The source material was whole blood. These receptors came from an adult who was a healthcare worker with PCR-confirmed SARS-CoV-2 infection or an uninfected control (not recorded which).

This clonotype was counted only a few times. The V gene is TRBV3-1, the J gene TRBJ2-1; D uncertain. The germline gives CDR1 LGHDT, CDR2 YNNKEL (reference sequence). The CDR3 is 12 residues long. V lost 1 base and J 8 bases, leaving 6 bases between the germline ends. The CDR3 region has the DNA TGTGCCAGCAGCCAAGCAACCTATGAGCAGTTCTTC. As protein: CASSQATYEQFF.

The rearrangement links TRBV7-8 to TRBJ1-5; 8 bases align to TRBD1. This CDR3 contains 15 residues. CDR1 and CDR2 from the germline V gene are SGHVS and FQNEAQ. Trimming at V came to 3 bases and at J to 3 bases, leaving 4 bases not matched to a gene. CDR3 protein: CASSLGQVVNQPQHF. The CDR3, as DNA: TGTGCCAGCAGCTTGGGACAGGTGGTCAATCAGCCCCAGCATTTT.

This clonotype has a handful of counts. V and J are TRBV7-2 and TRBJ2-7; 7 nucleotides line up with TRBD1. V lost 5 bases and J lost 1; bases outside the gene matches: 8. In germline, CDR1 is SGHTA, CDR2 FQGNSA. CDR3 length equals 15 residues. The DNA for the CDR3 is TGTGCCAGCAGCCTGACTGGACAGGCGTCCTACGAGCAGTACTTC. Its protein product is CASSLTGQASYEQYF.

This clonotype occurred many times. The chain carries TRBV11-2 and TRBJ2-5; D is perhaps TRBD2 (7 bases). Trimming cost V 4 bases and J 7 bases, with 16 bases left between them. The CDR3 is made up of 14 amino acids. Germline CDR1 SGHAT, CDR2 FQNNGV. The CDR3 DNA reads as TGTGCCAGCAGCTCCTCCGGACTAGGGGGGACCCAGTACTTC. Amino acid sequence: CASSSSGLGGTQYF.

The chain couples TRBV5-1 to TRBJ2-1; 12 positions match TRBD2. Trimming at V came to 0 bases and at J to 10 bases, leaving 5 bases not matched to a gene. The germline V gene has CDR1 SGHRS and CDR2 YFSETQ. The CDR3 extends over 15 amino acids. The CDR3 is CASSLGLAGVGEQFF. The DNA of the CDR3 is TGCGCCAGCAGCTTGGGACTAGCGGGAGTAGGCGAGCAGTTCTTC. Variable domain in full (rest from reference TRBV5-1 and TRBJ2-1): KAGVTQTPRYLIKTRGQQVTLSCSPISGHRSVSWYQQTPGQGLQFLFEYFSETQRNKGNFPGRFSGRQFSNSRSEMNVSTLELGDSALYLCASSLGLAGVGEQFFGPGTRLTVL.